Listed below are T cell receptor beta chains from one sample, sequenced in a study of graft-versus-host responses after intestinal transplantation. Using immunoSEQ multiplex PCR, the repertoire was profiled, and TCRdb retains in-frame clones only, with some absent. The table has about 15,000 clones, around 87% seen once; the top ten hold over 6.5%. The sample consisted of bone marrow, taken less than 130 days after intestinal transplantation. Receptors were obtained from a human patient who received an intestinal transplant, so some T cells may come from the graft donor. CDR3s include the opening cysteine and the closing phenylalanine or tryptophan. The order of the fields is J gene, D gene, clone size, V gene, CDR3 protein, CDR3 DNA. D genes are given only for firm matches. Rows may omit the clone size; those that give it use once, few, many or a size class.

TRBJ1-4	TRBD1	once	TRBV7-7	CASSLGQGEKLFF	TGTGCTAGCAGCTTGGGACAGGGTGAAAAACTGTTTTTT
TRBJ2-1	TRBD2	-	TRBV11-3	CASSSRGGDYNEQFF	TGTGCCAGCAGCTCTCGGGGGGGTGACTACAATGAGCAGTTCTTC
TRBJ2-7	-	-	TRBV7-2	CASSLAPPGEQYF	TGTGCCAGCAGCTTAGCCCCCCCCGGGGAGCAGTACTTC
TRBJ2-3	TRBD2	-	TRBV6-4	CASRPLAGGSDTQYF	TGTGCCAGCAGGCCACTAGCGGGAGGGTCAGATACGCAGTATTTT
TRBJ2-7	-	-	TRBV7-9	CASSLEGAYEQYF	TGTGCCAGCAGCTTGGAGGGGGCCTACGAGCAGTACTTC
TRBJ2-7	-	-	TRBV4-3	CASSPSRGMFYEQYF	TGCGCCAGCAGCCCATCCCGGGGGATGTTCTACGAGCAGTACTTC
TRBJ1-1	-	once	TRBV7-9	CASSPDRGFSEAFF	TGTGCCAGCAGCCCGGACCGGGGATTTTCGGAAGCTTTCTTT
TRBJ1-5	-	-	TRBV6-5	CASSYGVGGQPQHF	TGTGCCAGCAGTTACGGGGTAGGTGGCCAGCCCCAGCATTTT
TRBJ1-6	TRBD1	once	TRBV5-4	CASSGWDRNSPLHF	TGTGCCAGCAGCGGCTGGGACAGGAATTCACCCCTCCACTTT
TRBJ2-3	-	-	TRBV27	CASSIRASTDTQYF	TGTGCCAGCAGTATTAGGGCTAGCACAGATACGCAGTATTTT
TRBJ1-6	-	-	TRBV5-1	CASTLAGRVDSPLHF	TGCGCCAGCACCTTGGCGGGACGGGTAGATTCACCCCTCCACTTT
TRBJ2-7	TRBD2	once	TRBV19	CASSIVGTSGDEQYF	TGTGCCAGTAGTATAGTCGGGACTAGCGGGGACGAGCAGTACTTC
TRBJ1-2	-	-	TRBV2	CASSEYQGANYGYTF	TGTGCCAGCAGTGAATACCAGGGAGCTAACTATGGCTACACCTTC
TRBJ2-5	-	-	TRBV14	CASSQGGLAAFWETQYF	TGTGCCAGCAGCCAAGGGGGGCTAGCGGCCTTTTGGGAGACCCAGTACTTC
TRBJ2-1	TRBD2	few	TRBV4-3	CASSQETSGSYNEQFF	TGCGCCAGCAGCCAAGAGACTAGCGGGAGCTACAATGAGCAGTTCTTC
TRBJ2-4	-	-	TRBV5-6	CASSPGTKNIQYF	TGTGCCAGCAGCCCGGGGACCAAAAACATTCAGTACTTC
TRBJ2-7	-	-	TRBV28	CASSFNPQYEQYF	TGTGCCAGCAGTTTCAACCCCCAATACGAGCAGTACTTC
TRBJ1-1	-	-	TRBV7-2	CASSWGLNTEAFF	TGTGCCAGCAGCTGGGGCCTGAACACTGAAGCTTTCTTT
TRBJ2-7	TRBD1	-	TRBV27	CASSFNFEQGSFHEQYF	TGTGCCAGCAGTTTTAATTTTGAACAGGGGAGCTTTCACGAGCAGTACTTC
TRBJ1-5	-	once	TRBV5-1	CASSLDRGNQPQHF	TGCGCCAGCAGCTTGGACAGGGGCAATCAGCCCCAGCATTTT
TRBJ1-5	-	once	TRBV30	CAWSPRGNQPQHF	TGTGCCTGGAGCCCCAGGGGCAATCAGCCCCAGCATTTT
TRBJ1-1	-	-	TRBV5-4	CASRPMFHTEGAMEIFF	TGTGCCAGCAGGCCGATGTTCCATACAGAAGGGGCTATGGAAATTTTCTTT
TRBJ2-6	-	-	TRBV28	CASSLAGANVLTF	TGTGCCAGCAGTTTAGCTGGGGCCAACGTCCTGACTTTC
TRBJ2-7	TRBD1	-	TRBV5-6	CASTPGGLLYEQYF	TGTGCCAGCACACCAGGGGGCCTACTATACGAGCAGTACTTC
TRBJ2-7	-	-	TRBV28	CASSPTYSYEQYF	TGTGCCAGCAGCCCTACATACTCCTACGAGCAGTACTTC